The next 5 T cell receptor beta chains were all read from a single sample in a study of blood T cell repertoires in COVID-19. Measured with immunoSEQ multiplex PCR; TCRdb has only the in-frame clones, and not every one. The sample carries about 96,000 clones, approximately 84% recorded once. The material sequenced was peripheral blood. Receptors originate from a woman aged 60-70 years with acute or convalescent COVID-19.

The chain employs TRBV5-1 and TRBJ1-2; D perhaps matches TRBD1 (6 bases). The CDR3 length is 15 residues. V was shortened by 0 bases and J by 3 bases, with 12 bases between the two germline ends. The V gene's germline CDR1 is SGHRS and CDR2 YFSETQ. CDR3 bases: TGCGCCAGCAGCTTGGCGGGGGGCGCGGACTATGGCTACACCTTC. Encoded protein: CASSLAGGADYGYTF.

The chain carries TRBV29-1 and TRBJ1-4; 8 nucleotides agree with TRBD1. This CDR3 contains 15 residues. Per germline, CDR1 SQVTM and CDR2 ANQGSEA. The junction had 5 bases not matched to a gene; V was cut back by 5 bases and J by 0 bases. This CDR3 is CSVSTGGTTNEKLFF. The DNA for the CDR3 is TGCAGCGTTTCCACAGGGGGGACAACTAATGAAAAACTGTTTTTT. The full variable domain, with the rest looked up from reference TRBV29-1 and TRBJ1-4, is SAVISQKPSRDICQRGTSLTIQCQVDSQVTMMFWYRQQPGQSLTLIATANQGSEATYESGFVIDKFPISRPNLTFSTLTVSNMSPEDSSIYLCSVSTGGTTNEKLFFGSGTQLSVL.

The chain joins TRBV11-3 to TRBJ2-7, with TRBD1 as a possible D gene (6 bases). Germline lookup yields CDR1 SGHNT and CDR2 YENEEA. Trimming took 5 bases from V and 4 from J, leaving 15 bases between them. This CDR3 spans 14 amino acids. The CDR3 DNA sequence: TGTGCCAGCAGCCCCACCAGGGGAGTGTACGAGCAGTACTTC. Encoded protein: CASSPTRGVYEQYF.

The chain is built from TRBV19 and TRBJ1-5, with 8 nucleotides matching TRBD1. CDR1 LNHDA and CDR2 SQIVND come from the germline V gene (reference sequence). With 3 bases clipped from V and 4 bases from J, the junction kept 8 bases outside the gene matches. The CDR3 length is 16 residues. The CDR3: CASSMIGTGYNQPQHF. The CDR3 nucleotides read TGTGCCAGTAGTATGATCGGGACAGGCTATAATCAGCCCCAGCATTTT.

This chain connects TRBV5-4 to TRBJ1-2; D uncertain. The ends were cut back, 4 bases at V and 2 bases at J, with 9 bases in the middle. The germline V gene encodes CDR1 SGHNT and CDR2 YYREEE (reference sequence). This CDR3 contains 13 residues. The CDR3 protein is CASSPGGNYGYTF. For the CDR3, the DNA is TGTGCCAGCAGCCCCGGAGGGAACTATGGCTACACCTTC.